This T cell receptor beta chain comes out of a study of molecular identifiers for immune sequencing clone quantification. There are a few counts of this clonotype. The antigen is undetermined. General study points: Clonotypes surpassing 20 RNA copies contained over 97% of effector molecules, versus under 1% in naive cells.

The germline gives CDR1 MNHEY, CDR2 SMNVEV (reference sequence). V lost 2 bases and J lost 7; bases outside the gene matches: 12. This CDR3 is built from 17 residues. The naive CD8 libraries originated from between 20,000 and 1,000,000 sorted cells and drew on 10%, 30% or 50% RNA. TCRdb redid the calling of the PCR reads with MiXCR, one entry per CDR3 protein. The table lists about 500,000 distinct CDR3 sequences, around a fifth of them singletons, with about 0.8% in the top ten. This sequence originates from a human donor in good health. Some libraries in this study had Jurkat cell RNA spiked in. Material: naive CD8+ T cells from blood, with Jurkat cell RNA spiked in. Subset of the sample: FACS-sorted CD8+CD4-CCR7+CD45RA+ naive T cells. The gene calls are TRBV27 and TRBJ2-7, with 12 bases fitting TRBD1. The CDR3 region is CASSLGTGGPVGREQYF. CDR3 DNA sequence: TGTGCCAGCAGTTTAGGGACAGGGGGCCCCGTCGGACGAGAGCAGTACTTC.